Presented here are 5 T cell receptor beta chains from one specimen sequenced in a study of shared clonotypes between healthy human individuals. Produced via immunoSEQ multiplex PCR; TCRdb's table is partial and in-frame only. The table includes about 530,000 clones, almost 97% detected once. Sequencing was carried out using naive CD4+ T cells sorted from blood. Documented subset: CD45RA+ positively selected. The receptor source for this set is a woman in her 30s in good health.

The rearrangement links TRBV18 to TRBJ1-2; D is ambiguous. The germline CDR1 and CDR2 sequences are KGHSH and LQKENI. The CDR3 is 13 amino acids. Trimming stripped 3 bases from V and 0 bases from J, with 5 bases between. This CDR3 reads CASSPKSNYGYTF. CDR3 in DNA: TGTGCCAGCTCACCGAAGTCTAACTATGGCTACACCTTC.

Here the CDR3 reads CASAPPGQGSSEQYF. The CDR3 DNA is TGTGCCAGCGCGCCCCCGGGACAGGGTTCGTCCGAGCAGTACTTC. The chain has TRBV7-9 and TRBJ2-7; 9 nucleotides agree with TRBD1. The length of the CDR3 is 15 residues. J lost 6 bases, V lost 8 bases, and 14 bases had no gene match. Germline values: CDR1 SEHNR, CDR2 FQNEAQ (reference sequence).

CDR3 nucleotide sequence: TGTGCCAGCAGCTTGGGAGGGACAGTACCGTCCTACGAGCAGTACTTC. It translates to CASSLGGTVPSYEQYF. The rearrangement joins TRBV5-4 to TRBJ2-7; 7 bases line up with TRBD1. The CDR3 totals 16 residues. V lost 0 bases, J lost 1 base, and 7 bases stayed unmatched. CDR1 and CDR2 from the germline V gene are SGHNT and YYREEE (reference sequence).

The chain carries TRBV19 and TRBJ2-3, with D perhaps matching TRBD2 (6 bases). The V gene's germline CDR1 is LNHDA and CDR2 SQIVND (reference sequence). V dropped 6 bases and J dropped 5 bases, with 18 bases sitting between them. The CDR3 loop spans 15 amino acids. CDR3 sequence (DNA): TGTGCCAGTAGGGTGAAGGCGGAGGGTGGAGATACGCAGTATTTT. Residues: CASRVKAEGGDTQYF.

The V and J genes are TRBV2 and TRBJ2-7; 9 bases match TRBD2. Germline assignment: CDR1 SNHLY and CDR2 FYNNEI. This CDR3 region has 13 residues. V gave up 6 bases and J gave up 3 bases; unmatched junction bases: 3. For the CDR3, the DNA is TGTGCCAGCAGAGGACTAGCGAGCTACGAGCAGTACTTC. This translates into CASRGLASYEQYF.